The present T cell receptor beta chain was sequenced within a study of OX40 agonist ivuxolimab in advanced cancers. Overall study context: In this trial design, patients received ivuxolimab intravenously at 0.01 to 10 mg/kg every 2 weeks.

On this clone: The antigen remains unidentified.

General study findings and limits: Both blood CD4+ and CD8+ T cells showed clonal growth by week 6 at 0.1 to 3.0 mg/kg.

TCRdb's table, derived via immunoSEQ multiplex PCR, lists solely in-frame clones and lacks some. The table lists 80,000 to 130,000 clones, 75% to 95% of them singletons, with over 0.3% in the top ten. This CDR3 comprises 14 residues. Germline V gene lookup returns CDR1 MNHEY and CDR2 SVGAGI. The sequence was obtained from an adult with an advanced solid tumor such as melanoma, head and neck, liver or kidney cancer. Specimen: CD4+ or CD8+ T cells sorted from blood, collected in a trial of the OX40 agonist ivuxolimab. The J gene is TRBJ2-5, the V gene TRBV6-5; 9 positions agree with TRBD1. The J call is doubtful: the DNA matches TRBJ2-7 better. The DNA for the CDR3 is TGTGCCAGCAGCCAGTGGGACAGGGCCTACGAGCAGTACTTC. It yields the protein CASSQWDRAYEQYF.